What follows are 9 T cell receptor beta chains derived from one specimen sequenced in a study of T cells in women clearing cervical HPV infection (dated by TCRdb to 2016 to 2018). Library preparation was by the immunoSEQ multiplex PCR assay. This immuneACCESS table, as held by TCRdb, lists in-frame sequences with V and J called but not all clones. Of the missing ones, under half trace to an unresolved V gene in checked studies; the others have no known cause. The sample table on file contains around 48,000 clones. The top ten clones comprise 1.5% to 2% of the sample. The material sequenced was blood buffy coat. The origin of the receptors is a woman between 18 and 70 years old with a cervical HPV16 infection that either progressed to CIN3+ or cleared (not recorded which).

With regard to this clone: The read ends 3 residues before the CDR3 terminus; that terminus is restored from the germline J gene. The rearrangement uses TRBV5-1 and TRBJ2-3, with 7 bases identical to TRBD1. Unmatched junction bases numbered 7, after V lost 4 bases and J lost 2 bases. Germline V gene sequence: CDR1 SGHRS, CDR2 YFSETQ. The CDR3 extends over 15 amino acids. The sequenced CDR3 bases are TGCGCCAGCAGCACTAGGACAGGAAACACAGATACG. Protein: CASSTRTGNTDT. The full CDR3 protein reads CASSTRTGNTDTQYF.

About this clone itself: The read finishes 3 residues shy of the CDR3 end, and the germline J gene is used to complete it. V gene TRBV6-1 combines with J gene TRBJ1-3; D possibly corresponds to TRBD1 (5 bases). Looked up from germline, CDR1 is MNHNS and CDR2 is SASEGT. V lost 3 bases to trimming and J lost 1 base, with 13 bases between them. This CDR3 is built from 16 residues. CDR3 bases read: TGTGCCAGCAGTGATGCGCAGGGCAGTTCTGGAAACACC. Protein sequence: CASSDAQGSSGNT. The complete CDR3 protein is CASSDAQGSSGNTIYF.

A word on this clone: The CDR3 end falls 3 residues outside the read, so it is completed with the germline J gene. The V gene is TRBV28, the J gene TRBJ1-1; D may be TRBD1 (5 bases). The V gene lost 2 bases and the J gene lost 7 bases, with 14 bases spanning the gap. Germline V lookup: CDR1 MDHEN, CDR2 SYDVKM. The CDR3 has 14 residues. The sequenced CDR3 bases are TGTGCCAGCAGTTTAACGTCTATGAGGGGTGAA. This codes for CASSLTSMRGE. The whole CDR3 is CASSLTSMRGEAFF.

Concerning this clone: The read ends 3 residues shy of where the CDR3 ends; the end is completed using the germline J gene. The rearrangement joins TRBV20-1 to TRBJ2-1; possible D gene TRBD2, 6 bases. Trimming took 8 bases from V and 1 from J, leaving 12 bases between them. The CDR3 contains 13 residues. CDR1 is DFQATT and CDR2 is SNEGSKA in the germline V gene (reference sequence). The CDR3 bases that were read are TGCAGTATGATAGCGGAATCCTACAATGAG. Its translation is CSMIAESYNE. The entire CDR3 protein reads CSMIAESYNEQFF.

The CDR3 is CAVALAGGGGELFF. The covered CDR3 bases are TGTGCCGTCGCCCTAGCGGGAGGAGGCGGGGAG. V is TRBV7-2 and J is TRBJ2-2; 11 bases match TRBD2. The CDR3 end lies 3 residues beyond the end of the read and is filled in from the germline J gene. Germline CDR1 reads SGHTA; CDR2 reads FQGNSA. The CDR3 covers 14 residues. V lost 11 bases and J lost 7; bases outside the gene matches: 9.

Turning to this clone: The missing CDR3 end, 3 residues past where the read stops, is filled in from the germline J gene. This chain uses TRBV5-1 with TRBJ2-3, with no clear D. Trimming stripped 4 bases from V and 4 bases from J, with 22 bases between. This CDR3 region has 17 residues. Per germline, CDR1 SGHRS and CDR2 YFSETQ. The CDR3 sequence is CASSLQVANPEADTQYF. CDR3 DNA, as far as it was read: TGCGCCAGCAGCCTGCAAGTAGCCAATCCCGAAGCAGATACG.

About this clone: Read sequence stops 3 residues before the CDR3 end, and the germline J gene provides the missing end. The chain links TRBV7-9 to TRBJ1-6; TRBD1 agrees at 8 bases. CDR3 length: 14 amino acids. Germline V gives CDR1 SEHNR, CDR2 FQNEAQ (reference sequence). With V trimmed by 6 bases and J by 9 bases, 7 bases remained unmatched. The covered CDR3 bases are TGTGCCAGCAGGTTGACAGGGGAGATTTCACCC. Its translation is CASRLTGEISP. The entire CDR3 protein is CASRLTGEISPLHF.

CDR3 sequence: CASLGLAGTDTQYF. CDR3 bases read: TGTGCCAGCCTTGGACTAGCCGGTACAGATACG. V is TRBV7-9 and J is TRBJ2-3; TRBD2 aligns across 8 bases. The DNA ends 3 residues before the CDR3 does, and the rest of the CDR3 is filled in from the germline J gene. From germline, CDR1 is SEHNR and CDR2 FQNEAQ (reference sequence). The V segment lost 8 bases and the J segment 3 bases; nucleotides outside the gene matches: 7. CDR3 length equals 14 residues.

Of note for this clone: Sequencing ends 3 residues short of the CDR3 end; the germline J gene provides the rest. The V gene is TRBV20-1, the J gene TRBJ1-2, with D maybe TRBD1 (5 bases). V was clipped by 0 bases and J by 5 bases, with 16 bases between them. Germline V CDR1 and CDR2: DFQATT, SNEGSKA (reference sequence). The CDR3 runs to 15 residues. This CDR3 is CSARDLRQSDYGYTF. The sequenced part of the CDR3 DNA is TGCAGTGCTAGAGATCTACGACAGTCGGATTATGGC.